Listed here is a single T cell receptor (beta chain). Its antigen is as yet unknown. This same CDR3 is encoded by further DNA sequences in the sample. The data belong to a study of cytomegalovirus exposure and HLA in healthy donors. About the study: The 120 validation repertoires were produced on the same platform as the approximately 670 repertoires of the first cohort. This was reported in a later analysis.

Generated by immunoSEQ multiplex PCR, the TCRdb table keeps only in-frame clones and is missing some. Seen here are about 360,000 clones, roughly 89% observed once, and the top ten hold 0.83%. Between the trimmed V and J ends, which lost 10 bases and 3 bases, there was a span of 13 bases. CDR3 size: 14 residues. Per the germline V gene, CDR1 is MNHEY and CDR2 is SMNVEV (reference sequence). Study outcomes and limitations: Rare TCR sequences predominated, though certain public TCRs were found in many donors. 164 TCR beta chains were listed as cytomegalovirus-associated. Subsequent analysis found a tendency for first-cohort TCR clusters to co-occur within the 120 or so validation repertoires.

This rearrangement joins TRBV27 to TRBJ1-6; D gene unclear. The receptor was isolated from a woman aged 18-35 years in good health and CMV-seronegative. Source material: PBMCs. Written as DNA, the CDR3 is TGTGCCACCTCTGATAGGAGCTATAATTCACCCCTCCACTTT. The encoded protein is CATSDRSYNSPLHF.